Listed here is a single TCR beta chain. Localized lung adenocarcinoma, a non-small cell lung cancer, affected the donors. This entry is derived from a study of CD4 and CD8 cells across lung adenocarcinoma regions. This CDR3 has 15 amino acids. After removal of 4 bases from V and 13 bases from J, the junction contained 16 bases not matched to a gene. Germline V gene lookup returns CDR1 SGHTA and CDR2 FQGTGA. TCRdb redid the calling of the PCR reads with MiXCR, one entry per CDR3 protein. Here the sample spans approximately 14,000 distinct CDR3 sequences, 35% to 55% being singletons. This clonotype originated in a male donor with lung adenocarcinoma. The CD4 and CD8 labels of this study may be unreliable. Specimen: CD4+ T cells from the center of a lung tumor. The gene calls are TRBV7-3 and TRBJ2-4; 7 nucleotides align to TRBD2. The CDR3 is CASSSGGGVQEIQYF. The CDR3 DNA reads as TGTGCCAGCAGCTCCGGGGGAGGGGTCCAAGAGATCCAGTACTTC.